A single sample is the source of the 14 T cell receptor beta chains below, sequenced in a study of Graves' ophthalmopathy and Graves' hyperthyroidism. Transcripts of RNA were the source for amplifying TCR beta CDR3 regions. HTBI primers were employed in first-round RT-PCR, then a second-round multiplex PCR followed. Using its own MiXCR run on the multiplex PCR reads, TCRdb lists one record per CDR3 protein. The repertoire holds approximately 500,000 distinct CDR3 sequences, with 13% to 15% as singletons. Source material: blood. These receptors all stem from a woman aged 25 to 45 with Graves' ophthalmopathy.

In its sample, this clonotype was seen many times. In DNA form, the CDR3 reads TGTGCCATCAAGACAGGGAACAATCAGCCCCAGCATTTT. Translation gives CAIKTGNNQPQHF. The chain has TRBV2 and TRBJ1-5; 7 bases align to TRBD1. V trimming: 10 bases; J trimming: 3 bases; junction bases outside the gene matches: 6. Germline CDR1 and CDR2: SNHLY and FYNNEI. The CDR3 loop spans 13 amino acids.

Worth noting for this clonotype: A read error is possible here, since a much larger clone lies one base away. The J gene is TRBJ1-2, the V gene TRBV5-6; D not certain. Germline V gene sequence: CDR1 SGHDT, CDR2 YYEEEE. This CDR3 is built from 12 residues. This CDR3 is CASSLVAASYSF. For the CDR3, the DNA is TGTGCCAGCAGCTTGGTGGCAGCCAGCTACAGCTTC.

The gene calls are TRBV6-1 and TRBJ1-3; TRBD1 might be the D (5 bases). Germline V gene sequence: CDR1 MNHNS, CDR2 SASEGT. The CDR3 has 16 amino acids. Trimming cost V 2 bases and J 0 bases, with 11 bases left between them. This chain's CDR3 is CASSERRQSSGNTIYF. CDR3 coding DNA: TGTGCCAGCAGTGAACGGAGACAGAGCTCTGGAAACACCATATATTTT.

There are many counts of this clonotype. The chain combines TRBV12-3 or TRBV12-4 with TRBJ1-1; D remains ambiguous. V was cut by 5 bases and J by 1 base, with 11 bases left in between. The CDR3 consists of 14 residues. CDR3 residues: CASSRTDSNTEAFF. The CDR3 coding sequence is TGTGCCAGCAGTAGGACGGATTCGAACACTGAAGCTTTCTTT.

This clonotype occurred many times. The chain joins TRBV2 to TRBJ1-2; D may be TRBD1 (6 bases). The germline CDR1 and CDR2 sequences are SNHLY and FYNNEI. CDR3 length: 13 residues. Trimming shortened V by 6 bases and J by 5 bases, and 13 bases separated the two germline ends. The DNA for the CDR3 is TGTGCCAGCAGCGCAGGGGCCGGGTATGGCTACACCTTC. Its protein is CASSAGAGYGYTF.

This clonotype was detected ten times or more. V and J are TRBV5-1 and TRBJ2-7; D gene ambiguous. The germline V gene encodes CDR1 SGHRS and CDR2 YFSETQ. The CDR3 has 12 residues. V was shortened by 5 bases and J by 3 bases, with 9 bases between the two germline ends. The CDR3 DNA is TGCGCCAGCAGTTTTGACGGCTACGAGCAGTACTTC. Translated: CASSFDGYEQYF.

This clonotype was seen many times. The chain combines TRBV19 with TRBJ2-7; 8 bases match TRBD2. Germline-derived CDR1 and CDR2 are LNHDA and SQIVND (reference sequence). V gave up 3 bases and J gave up 6 bases; unmatched junction bases: 10. The CDR3 covers 15 residues. This CDR3 is CASSMAPGTSFEQYF. Written as DNA, the CDR3 is TGTGCCAGTAGTATGGCCCCGGGGACTAGTTTCGAGCAGTACTTC.

This clonotype was found many times. The chain recombines TRBV28 with TRBJ1-1; D is undetermined. Per germline, CDR1 MDHEN and CDR2 SYDVKM. The CDR3 contains 15 residues. Trimming left V 3 bases short and J 3 bases short, with 14 bases between. CDR3 loop: CASSFLGSSDTEAFF. The CDR3 DNA reads TGTGCCAGCAGTTTCTTGGGCAGTTCGGACACTGAAGCTTTCTTT.

The chain combines TRBV2 with TRBJ1-6; 8 nucleotides line up with TRBD1. CDR3 size: 16 residues. After removal of 6 bases from V and 7 bases from J, the junction contained 11 bases not matched to a gene. From germline, CDR1 is SNHLY and CDR2 FYNNEI. CDR3 bases: TGTGCCAGCAGCGCCCCCAGGGGGCGCGACAATTCACCCCTCCACTTT. This gives the protein CASSAPRGRDNSPLHF. The full variable domain, completed using reference TRBV2 and TRBJ1-6, is EPEVTQTPSHQVTQMGQEVILRCVPISNHLYFYWYRQILGQKVEFLVSFYNNEISEKSEIFDDQFSVERPDGSNFTLKIRSTKLEDSAMYFCASSAPRGRDNSPLHFGNGTRLTVT.

This clonotype was recorded at least ten times. The rearrangement links TRBV19 to TRBJ1-1; D remains unclear. The CDR3 is 13 residues long. The germline gives CDR1 LNHDA, CDR2 SQIVND (reference sequence). V dropped 3 bases and J dropped 1 base, with 6 bases sitting between them. In DNA form, the CDR3 reads TGTGCCAGTAGTATGTGGAGGAACACTGAAGCTTTCTTT. Its protein product is CASSMWRNTEAFF.

Ten or more counts support this clonotype. The chain recombines TRBV27 with TRBJ2-7; TRBD2 is a possible D gene (7 bases). The CDR3 contains 14 residues. The V gene lost 6 bases and the J gene lost 5 bases, with 17 bases spanning the gap. The germline CDR1 and CDR2 sequences are MNHEY and SMNVEV (reference sequence). The CDR3 DNA follows: TGTGCCAGCAGGTTGGGGGGGCCCGCTCACGAGCAGTACTTC. This codes for CASRLGGPAHEQYF.

This clonotype was counted ten times or more. The chain employs TRBV6-2 or TRBV6-3 and TRBJ2-2; 7 positions match TRBD1. Unmatched junction bases numbered 4, after V lost 2 bases and J lost 1 base. The CDR3 length is 16 residues. The germline gives CDR1 MNHEY, CDR2 SVGEGT. CDR3 residues: CASSYERTGNTGELFF. In DNA, the CDR3 is TGTGCCAGCAGTTACGAGAGGACAGGGAACACCGGGGAGCTGTTTTTT.

This clonotype was counted many times. V usage is TRBV6-5 and J usage is TRBJ2-7; 8 nucleotides agree with TRBD1. This CDR3 is built from 15 residues. Looked up from germline, CDR1 is MNHEY and CDR2 is SVGAGI. V shed 2 bases and J 5 bases; nucleotides not matched to a gene: 8. CDR3 DNA: TGTGCCAGCAGTTACCGTAGAACAGGGGGAGACGAGCAGTACTTC. Translated, it gives CASSYRRTGGDEQYF.

As to this clonotype: A read error is possible here, since a much larger clone lies one base away. V is TRBV12-3 or TRBV12-4 and J is TRBJ1-5; maybe TRBD1 (5 bases). V lost 5 bases, J lost 6 bases, and 17 bases lay in between. The CDR3 covers 15 residues. The CDR3 protein is CASSRTGDSSQPQHF. In DNA form, the CDR3 reads TGTGCCAGCAGTCGAACAGGCGACTCTAGTCAGCCCCAGCATTTT.